This is a list of T cell receptor beta chains from one sample in a study of blood T cell repertoires in COVID-19. Sequencing was performed with immunoSEQ multiplex PCR; in TCRdb, only in-frame clones are kept and a portion is missing. The data hold roughly 42,000 clones, with around 85% observed a single time. The sample taken for sequencing was peripheral blood. The receptor source for this set is a human donor in a cohort sampled during active COVID-19. Each CDR3 is given with its conserved first and last residue. D genes are given only for firm matches. Clone size is given for some rows only: seen once, a few or many times, or a class if the clone is expanded.

clone size: .; D gene: TRBD2; J gene: TRBJ2-7; V gene: TRBV27; CDR3 DNA: TGTGCCAGCAGTACCCCGGGGAGGGAGAACTACGAGCAGTACTTC; CDR3 protein: CASSTPGRENYEQYF
clone size: .; D gene: TRBD2; J gene: TRBJ2-3; V gene: TRBV7-2; CDR3 DNA: TGTGCCAGCAGCTTTAGCGGGGGGACTACCGCTAGCACAGATACGCAGTATTTT; CDR3 protein: CASSFSGGTTASTDTQYF
clone size: once; D gene: TRBD1; J gene: TRBJ1-5; V gene: TRBV30; CDR3 DNA: TGTGCCTGGAGAGGGACAGGGTCTACGCAGCCCCAGCATTTT; CDR3 protein: CAWRGTGSTQPQHF
clone size: .; D gene: .; J gene: TRBJ1-5; V gene: TRBV10-3; CDR3 DNA: TGTGCCATCAGTGGGACAGCGAATCAGCCCCAGCATTTT; CDR3 protein: CAISGTANQPQHF
clone size: .; D gene: TRBD1; J gene: TRBJ1-1; V gene: TRBV12-5; CDR3 DNA: TGTGCTAGTGGTTTGGTAGGGACAGGGACCACTGAAGCTTTCTTT; CDR3 protein: CASGLVGTGTTEAFF
clone size: once; D gene: .; J gene: TRBJ2-1; V gene: TRBV20-1; CDR3 DNA: TGCAGTCCTAAGGGAGCGGGTCGGTTCTTC; CDR3 protein: CSPKGAGRFF
clone size: .; D gene: .; J gene: TRBJ1-5; V gene: TRBV28; CDR3 DNA: TGTGCCAGCACCCGGGGGGGGCGCGGGTATTTT; CDR3 protein: CASTRGGRGYF
clone size: .; D gene: TRBD1; J gene: TRBJ2-7; V gene: TRBV5-1; CDR3 DNA: TGCGCCAGCAGCTTGGCAGGGGGCGAGCAGTACTTC; CDR3 protein: CASSLAGGEQYF
clone size: .; D gene: TRBD1; J gene: TRBJ2-3; V gene: TRBV29-1; CDR3 DNA: TGCAGCGTTTTGACAGGGAGTTACACAGATACGCAGTATTTT; CDR3 protein: CSVLTGSYTDTQYF
clone size: many; D gene: .; J gene: TRBJ1-6; V gene: TRBV14; CDR3 DNA: TGTGCCAGCAGTCAGGGCTCCTATAATTCACCCCTCCACTTT; CDR3 protein: CASSQGSYNSPLHF
clone size: .; D gene: TRBD2; J gene: TRBJ2-1; V gene: TRBV19; CDR3 DNA: TGTGCCAGTACCATCGGGCTGCTAGCGGGGGCGTACAATGAGCAGTTCTTC; CDR3 protein: CASTIGLLAGAYNEQFF
clone size: .; D gene: .; J gene: TRBJ2-7; V gene: TRBV5-6; CDR3 DNA: TGTGCCAGCAGCTCATGGACATTTACCTACGAGCAGTACTTC; CDR3 protein: CASSSWTFTYEQYF
clone size: .; D gene: TRBD1; J gene: TRBJ2-7; V gene: TRBV5-1; CDR3 DNA: TGCGCCAGCAGCTCTGGACAGGGGGACTACGAGCAGTACTTC; CDR3 protein: CASSSGQGDYEQYF
clone size: .; D gene: .; J gene: TRBJ2-6; V gene: TRBV19; CDR3 DNA: TGTGCCAGTAGTACCTTGGCCAACTCTGGGGCCAACGTCCTGACTTTC; CDR3 protein: CASSTLANSGANVLTF
clone size: .; D gene: .; J gene: TRBJ2-7; V gene: TRBV5-1; CDR3 DNA: TGCGCCAGCAGCTTGGGACTCGGGGGGCGGAACGAGCAGTACTTC; CDR3 protein: CASSLGLGGRNEQYF
clone size: .; D gene: .; J gene: TRBJ1-5; V gene: TRBV29-1; CDR3 DNA: TGCAGCGGCGCGACAGGAATTAATCAGCCCCAGCATTTT; CDR3 protein: CSGATGINQPQHF
clone size: .; D gene: .; J gene: TRBJ2-2; V gene: TRBV18; CDR3 DNA: TGTGCCAGCTCACCTACGGGGTTAGGAGCCGGGGAGCTGTTTTTT; CDR3 protein: CASSPTGLGAGELFF
clone size: .; D gene: .; J gene: TRBJ2-7; V gene: TRBV30; CDR3 DNA: TGTGCCTGGAGTCCGGCAGGGGGCCGCGGGGGGCAGTACTTC; CDR3 protein: CAWSPAGGRGGQYF
clone size: .; D gene: .; J gene: TRBJ2-5; V gene: TRBV3-1/TRBV3-2; CDR3 DNA: TGTGCCAGCAGTCTGGATGTTGGGACTGAGACCCAGTACTTC; CDR3 protein: CASSLDVGTETQYF
clone size: .; D gene: TRBD2; J gene: TRBJ2-1; V gene: TRBV10-2; CDR3 DNA: TGCGCCAGCAGTCCGACTAGCGGGGGGCCGAATGAGCAGTTCTTC; CDR3 protein: CASSPTSGGPNEQFF
clone size: .; D gene: TRBD1; J gene: TRBJ1-5; V gene: TRBV19; CDR3 DNA: TGTGCCAGTAGTAAACAGGGGAACAATCAGCCCCAGCATTTT; CDR3 protein: CASSKQGNNQPQHF
clone size: .; D gene: TRBD2; J gene: TRBJ2-5; V gene: TRBV5-1; CDR3 DNA: TGCGCCAGCAGCTTGAGCGGGGGGGTCCAGGAGACCCAGTACTTC; CDR3 protein: CASSLSGGVQETQYF
clone size: .; D gene: .; J gene: TRBJ2-6; V gene: TRBV21-1; CDR3 DNA: TGTGCCAGCAGCAAAAAGGGACAAGGGGCCTTTAGGAGGGCCAACGTCCTGACTTTC; CDR3 protein: CASSKKGQGAFRRANVLTF
clone size: .; D gene: .; J gene: TRBJ1-2; V gene: TRBV12-3/TRBV12-4; CDR3 DNA: TGTGCCAGCAGCTCCAGGGGCGTAGGCGGCTACACCTTC; CDR3 protein: CASSSRGVGGYTF
clone size: .; D gene: TRBD1; J gene: TRBJ2-5; V gene: TRBV5-1; CDR3 DNA: TGCGCCAGCAGCGTGGACAGGGGACAAGAGACCCAGTACTTC; CDR3 protein: CASSVDRGQETQYF
clone size: .; D gene: TRBD2; J gene: TRBJ2-3; V gene: TRBV9; CDR3 DNA: TGTGCCAGCAGCCCCGGACTAGAAACAGATACGCAGTATTTT; CDR3 protein: CASSPGLETDTQYF
clone size: .; D gene: TRBD2; J gene: TRBJ2-1; V gene: TRBV6-2/TRBV6-3; CDR3 DNA: TGTGCCAGCAGCCCCGGACTAGCGGGGGGAAATGAGCAGTTCTTC; CDR3 protein: CASSPGLAGGNEQFF
clone size: once; D gene: .; J gene: TRBJ1-5; V gene: TRBV5-1; CDR3 DNA: TGCGCCAGCAGCTTTACCCCTCTCGAGAGGAGACAGCCCCAGCATTTT; CDR3 protein: CASSFTPLERRQPQHF
clone size: .; D gene: .; J gene: TRBJ2-3; V gene: TRBV5-1; CDR3 DNA: TGCGCCAGCAGCCCGTGGGCGGGTCACACAGATACGCAGTATTTT; CDR3 protein: CASSPWAGHTDTQYF
clone size: .; D gene: TRBD2; J gene: TRBJ2-7; V gene: TRBV3-1/TRBV3-2; CDR3 DNA: TGTGCCAGCAGCCAAGATCACCTAGCGGGGGGGTACGAGCAGTACTTC; CDR3 protein: CASSQDHLAGGYEQYF
clone size: .; D gene: .; J gene: TRBJ2-2; V gene: TRBV7-3; CDR3 DNA: TGTGCCAGCAGCGCCAGGGTTACCGGGGAGCTGTTTTTT; CDR3 protein: CASSARVTGELFF
clone size: .; D gene: .; J gene: TRBJ1-2; V gene: TRBV5-1; CDR3 DNA: TGCGCCAGCAGCTTGGGGCCCCGAGGTGGCTACACCTTC; CDR3 protein: CASSLGPRGGYTF
clone size: .; D gene: .; J gene: TRBJ2-5; V gene: TRBV5-1; CDR3 DNA: TGCGCCAGCAGCCCCGGGACACTACAAGGGACCCAGTACTTC; CDR3 protein: CASSPGTLQGTQYF